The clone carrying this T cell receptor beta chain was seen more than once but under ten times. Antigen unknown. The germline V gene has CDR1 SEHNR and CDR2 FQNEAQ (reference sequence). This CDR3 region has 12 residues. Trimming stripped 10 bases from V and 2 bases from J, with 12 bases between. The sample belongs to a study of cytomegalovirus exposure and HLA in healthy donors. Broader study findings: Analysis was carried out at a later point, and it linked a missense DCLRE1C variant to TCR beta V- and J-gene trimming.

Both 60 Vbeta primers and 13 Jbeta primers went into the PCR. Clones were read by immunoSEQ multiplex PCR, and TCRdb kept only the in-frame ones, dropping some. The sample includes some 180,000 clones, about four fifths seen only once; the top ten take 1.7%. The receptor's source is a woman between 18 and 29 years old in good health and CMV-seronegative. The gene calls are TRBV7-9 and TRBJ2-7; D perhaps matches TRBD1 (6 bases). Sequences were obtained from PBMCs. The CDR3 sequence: CATRQETYEQYF. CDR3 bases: TGTGCCACCCGACAGGAAACCTACGAGCAGTACTTC.